One sample yielded the 32 T cell receptor beta chains listed below, sequenced in a study of blood T cell repertoires in COVID-19. Profiling relied on immunoSEQ multiplex PCR, and the TCRdb table lists in-frame clones only, not all of them. The sample records over 250,000 clones, about 80% being singletons. The sample consisted of peripheral blood. The source is a woman of 80 years or more with acute or convalescent COVID-19.

The V and J genes are TRBV7-3 and TRBJ2-5; 10 nucleotides match TRBD1. This CDR3 is 18 amino acids long. V lost 5 bases, J lost 5 bases, and 17 bases stayed unmatched. The germline gives CDR1 SGHTA, CDR2 FQGTGA. CDR3 nucleotides: TGTGCCAGCAGCCCGCGGCCCCTCGGACAGGGGGGCGAGGAGACCCAGTACTTC. This encodes CASSPRPLGQGGEETQYF.

V gene TRBV7-9 combines with J gene TRBJ2-5; no reliable D call. The CDR3 consists of 13 residues. V shed 2 bases and J shed 5 bases, with 9 bases lying between them. CDR1 SEHNR and CDR2 FQNEAQ come from the germline V gene (reference sequence). CDR3 coding DNA: TGTGCCAGCAGCTTATACCTGGGCGAGACCCAGTACTTC. Amino acids: CASSLYLGETQYF. Complete variable domain (other parts from reference TRBV7-9 and TRBJ2-5): DTGVSQNPRHKITKRGQNVTFRCDPISEHNRLYWYRQTLGQGPEFLTYFQNEAQLEKSRLLSDRFSAERPKGSFSTLEIQRTEQGDSAMYLCASSLYLGETQYFGPGTRLLVL.

About this clone: The same CDR3 is also encoded by other DNA sequences in this sample. The chain uses TRBV3-1 (or the pseudogene TRBV3-2) and TRBJ2-5; D remains unclear. This CDR3 contains 14 residues. V was trimmed by 4 bases and J by 0 bases, leaving 9 bases between them. From germline, CDR1 is LGHDT and CDR2 YNNKEL (reference sequence). The CDR3 DNA follows: TGTGCCAGCAGCCTTAGAACGAACCAAGAGACCCAGTACTTC. Its protein product is CASSLRTNQETQYF.

This clone turned up a few times. The chain uses TRBV5-6 and TRBJ1-2; 8 nucleotides match TRBD1. CDR1 and CDR2 (germline): SGHDT, YYEEEE. This CDR3 region has 15 residues. The trim removed 2 bases at V and 11 bases at J, leaving 14 bases unmatched. This chain's CDR3 is CASSLVDREVSVYTF. In nucleotides, the CDR3 is TGTGCCAGCAGCTTAGTGGACAGGGAGGTCTCTGTGTACACCTTC.

The table lists this clone with a few counts. The chain joins TRBV5-5 to TRBJ2-3; a weak D match, TRBD2 (7 bases). The length of the CDR3 is 16 residues. In germline, CDR1 is SGHKS, CDR2 YYEKEE (reference sequence). Trimming removed 0 bases at V and 5 bases at J, with 16 bases between. The chain's CDR3 is CASSLGRGGQGDTQYF. Here the CDR3 DNA reads TGTGCCAGCAGCTTGGGTAGGGGGGGCCAGGGAGATACGCAGTATTTT.

This clone appeared a single time. This chain links TRBV6-5 with TRBJ1-1; D possibly corresponds to TRBD1 (5 bases). CDR3 length: 13 residues. Germline-derived CDR1 and CDR2 are MNHEY and SVGAGI. V was clipped by 2 bases and J by 3 bases, with 7 bases between them. CDR3 residues: CASSYGRDTEAFF. The CDR3 nucleotides are TGTGCCAGCAGTTACGGCAGGGACACTGAAGCTTTCTTT.

This rearrangement joins TRBV5-1 to TRBJ2-1; 11 bases fit TRBD2. CDR3 length: 14 residues. CDR1 is SGHRS and CDR2 is YFSETQ in the germline V gene. V shed 6 bases, J shed 7 bases, and the junction held 6 bases outside the gene matches. The CDR3 spells CASIRTSGSNEQFF. For the CDR3, the DNA is TGCGCCAGCATTCGAACTAGCGGGAGTAATGAGCAGTTCTTC.

J is TRBJ1-5 and V is TRBV19; D might be TRBD1 (5 bases). From germline, CDR1 is LNHDA and CDR2 SQIVND (reference sequence). The CDR3 loop spans 15 amino acids. V was pared by 0 bases and J by 4 bases, with 10 bases between. DNA of the CDR3: TGTGCCAGTAGTATAGACCCAGGGAATAATCAGCCCCAGCATTTT. It is translated as CASSIDPGNNQPQHF.

In its sample, this clone was seen a few times. The gene calls are TRBV5-1 and TRBJ2-7; TRBD1 matches 9 bases. The trim removed 0 bases at V and 2 bases at J, leaving 0 bases unmatched. This CDR3 has 14 residues. CDR1 is SGHRS, CDR2 YFSETQ, per germline. The CDR3 here is CASSLGDRAYEQYF. DNA for the CDR3: TGCGCCAGCAGCTTGGGGGACAGGGCCTACGAGCAGTACTTC.

The gene calls are TRBV21-1 and TRBJ2-1; TRBD1, the table's D call, lacks a check against the DNA. TRBV21-1 has pseudogene status. The length of the CDR3 is 16 residues. CDR3 sequence (DNA): TGTGCCAGCAGCTACAGCACTCCGAGCTCCTACAATGAGCAGTTCTTC. It encodes CASSYSTPSSYNEQFF.

This chain uses TRBV6-6 with TRBJ1-2; 7 nucleotides agree with TRBD1. CDR1 is MNHNY and CDR2 is SVGAGI in the germline V gene (reference sequence). This CDR3 contains 13 residues. V lost 2 bases to trimming and J lost 7 bases; unmatched junction nucleotides: 4. The CDR3 DNA sequence: TGTGCCAGCAGTTACGGCGGGACAGCTGGCTACACCTTC. Encoded protein: CASSYGGTAGYTF.

V usage is TRBV5-1 and J usage is TRBJ1-1; tentatively, D is TRBD1 (5 bases). The V gene lost 2 bases and the J gene lost 1 base, with 18 bases spanning the gap. Per the germline V gene, CDR1 is SGHRS and CDR2 is YFSETQ. The CDR3 is 17 amino acids. In DNA form, the CDR3 reads TGCGCCAGCAGCTTTCGGGCAGGGCAAAGTGGGAACACTGAAGCTTTCTTT. Protein product: CASSFRAGQSGNTEAFF.

J is TRBJ2-7 and V is TRBV6-6; a possible D gene is TRBD2 (5 bases). The CDR3 runs to 12 residues. Germline CDR1 reads MNHNY; CDR2 reads SVGAGI (reference sequence). Deletions cut 6 bases from V and 4 bases from J, with 10 bases between. The CDR3 reads CASSQGLYEQYF. In nucleotides, the CDR3 is TGTGCCAGCAGCCAAGGACTGTACGAGCAGTACTTC.

This clone has only a few counts. The rearrangement links TRBV10-1 to TRBJ1-5, with a possible D match to TRBD1 (6 bases). Germline-derived CDR1 and CDR2 are WNHNN and SYGVQD (reference sequence). The CDR3 is made up of 13 amino acids. With 2 bases removed from V and 4 bases from J, the gap between germline ends came to 6 bases. The CDR3 DNA reads TGCGCCAGCAGTGAGACAGGGAATCAGCCCCAGCATTTT. Translated, it gives CASSETGNQPQHF.

This chain uses TRBV9 with TRBJ1-2; D call uncertain. Germline V gene data show CDR1 as SGDLS and CDR2 as YYNGEE. CDR3 size: 15 residues. Deletions cut 0 bases from V and 0 bases from J, with 9 bases between. CDR3 in DNA: TGTGCCAGCAGCGTAGGTGAAGCGACTAACTATGGCTACACCTTC. This sequence encodes CASSVGEATNYGYTF.

The rearrangement links TRBV5-1 to TRBJ1-2; perhaps TRBD1 as D (5 bases). V was trimmed by 0 bases and J by 6 bases, leaving 15 bases between them. Germline CDR1 and CDR2: SGHRS and YFSETQ. The CDR3 length is 15 residues. The CDR3 sequence is CASSLEGSASNGYTF. The CDR3 coding sequence is TGCGCCAGCAGCTTGGAGGGGTCGGCGAGCAATGGCTACACCTTC.

V is TRBV9 and J is TRBJ1-3; 10 nucleotides line up with TRBD1. CDR3 length equals 17 residues. V shed 4 bases and J 2 bases; nucleotides not matched to a gene: 9. Germline V gene data show CDR1 as SGDLS and CDR2 as YYNGEE. The CDR3 reads CASSPRQGASTGNTIYF. The CDR3 DNA sequence: TGTGCCAGCAGCCCGCGACAGGGGGCGAGTACTGGAAACACCATATATTTT. The complete variable domain, with remaining parts taken from reference TRBV9 and TRBJ1-3, reads DSGVTQTPKHLITATGQRVTLRCSPRSGDLSVYWYQQSLDQGLQFLIQYYNGEERAKGNILERFSAQQFPDLHSELNLSSLELGDSALYFCASSPRQGASTGNTIYFGEGSWLTVV.

The rearrangement joins TRBV3-1 (or the pseudogene TRBV3-2) to TRBJ1-1; D uncertain. Trimming cost V 2 bases and J 0 bases, with 7 bases left between them. The germline V gene encodes CDR1 LGHDT and CDR2 YNNKEL (reference sequence). The length of the CDR3 is 14 residues. CDR3: CASSQPGLNTEAFF. The CDR3 DNA sequence: TGTGCCAGCAGCCAACCGGGATTGAACACTGAAGCTTTCTTT.

The V call is TRBV7-9, the J call TRBJ1-2, with 7 positions matching TRBD1. The CDR3 contains 14 residues. Germline CDR1 reads SEHNR; CDR2 reads FQNEAQ (reference sequence). V dropped 4 bases and J dropped 3; count of bases not matched to a gene: 5. The CDR3 here is CASSSTGQHYGYTF. CDR3 coding DNA: TGTGCCAGCAGCTCTACGGGACAGCACTATGGCTACACCTTC.

This rearrangement joins TRBV12-3 or TRBV12-4 to TRBJ1-5, with D unresolved. The CDR3 contains 13 residues. Deletions cut 3 bases from V and 2 bases from J, with 5 bases between. CDR3 bases: TGTGCCAGCAGTTTCTCGGGCAATCAGCCCCAGCATTTT. As protein: CASSFSGNQPQHF.

V is TRBV6-6 and J is TRBJ1-6, with D tentatively TRBD1 (5 bases). Looked up from germline, CDR1 is MNHNY and CDR2 is SVGAGI (reference sequence). The V end was cut by 5 bases, the J end by 5 bases, with 10 bases between. The CDR3 has 14 amino acids. The CDR3 sequence is CASSGAIDNSPLHF. Here the CDR3 DNA reads TGTGCCAGCAGTGGGGCCATCGATAATTCACCCCTCCACTTT.

This chain links TRBV6-5 with TRBJ1-2, with TRBD1 matching 8 bases. Germline trimming cut 8 bases from V and 4 bases from J; bases unmatched to any gene: 9. The length of the CDR3 is 14 residues. Germline V gives CDR1 MNHEY, CDR2 SVGAGI. The CDR3 DNA reads TGTGCCAGCCGTTCAGGGGGCATCGGCTATGGCTACACCTTC. Protein product: CASRSGGIGYGYTF.

The chain carries TRBV3-1 (or the pseudogene TRBV3-2) and TRBJ2-2; possible D gene TRBD1, 6 bases. V lost 8 bases to trimming and J lost 0 bases, with 16 bases between them. This CDR3 region has 16 residues. Per germline, CDR1 LGHDT and CDR2 YNNKEL (reference sequence). The CDR3 reads CASSLIGQPNTGELFF. CDR3 DNA sequence: TGTGCCAGCTCCCTTATCGGACAGCCGAACACCGGGGAGCTGTTTTTT.

The V call is TRBV5-1, the J call TRBJ1-1; D gene uncertain. CDR3 length equals 13 residues. V was shortened by 2 bases and J by 5 bases, with 10 bases between the two germline ends. CDR1 is SGHRS, CDR2 YFSETQ, per germline. Written as DNA, the CDR3 is TGCGCCAGCAGCTTATCCGTGGAGACTGAAGCTTTCTTT. Translated, it gives CASSLSVETEAFF.

The rearrangement uses TRBV9 and TRBJ1-2; D call uncertain. Germline CDR1 SGDLS, CDR2 YYNGEE. The V gene lost 0 bases and the J gene lost 4 bases, with 10 bases spanning the gap. CDR3 size: 14 residues. CDR3 DNA sequence: TGTGCCAGCAGCGTAGCTGAAGCCCTCTATGGCTACACCTTC. This gives the protein CASSVAEALYGYTF.

This clone occurred a few times. The chain carries TRBV3-1 (or the pseudogene TRBV3-2) and TRBJ1-5, with a possible D match to TRBD1 (5 bases). V dropped 4 bases and J dropped 5 bases, with 12 bases sitting between them. The CDR3 spans 14 residues. Germline V gene lookup returns CDR1 LGHDT and CDR2 YNNKEL (reference sequence). In nucleotides, the CDR3 is TGTGCCAGCAGCCGTCCAGGGTTTGATCAGCCCCAGCATTTT. Translating it yields CASSRPGFDQPQHF.

This rearrangement joins TRBV11-2 to TRBJ2-7; D is undetermined. The CDR3 extends over 13 amino acids. The germline V and J ends were trimmed by 2 bases and 6 bases, with 11 bases remaining between them. Per the germline V gene, CDR1 is SGHAT and CDR2 is FQNNGV. This CDR3 reads CASSLTFSLEQYF. The CDR3 nucleotides read TGTGCCAGCAGCTTAACTTTTTCTCTCGAGCAGTACTTC.

On this clone: Other DNA sequences from this sample encode an identical CDR3 as well. V usage is TRBV5-1 and J usage is TRBJ2-7; TRBD2 matches 7 bases. V was clipped by 7 bases and J by 3 bases; unmatched bases: 7. Germline V CDR1 and CDR2: SGHRS, YFSETQ. The CDR3 has 13 amino acids. This chain's CDR3 is CASSPSSGYEQYF. As DNA, the CDR3 is TGCGCCAGCTCCCCATCTAGCGGCTACGAGCAGTACTTC.

This chain uses TRBV4-2 with TRBJ2-1; 10 positions match TRBD2. The junction had 8 bases not matched to a gene; V was cut back by 0 bases and J by 6 bases. Germline V lookup: CDR1 LGHNA, CDR2 YNFKEQ. This CDR3 spans 17 amino acids. The CDR3: CASSQDGSGGRLNEQFF. CDR3 sequence (DNA): TGTGCCAGCAGCCAAGATGGTAGCGGGGGGAGACTCAATGAGCAGTTCTTC.

The chain has TRBV28 and TRBJ1-1, with unresolved D. V lost 11 bases and J lost 1, with 8 bases in between. Germline V gives CDR1 MDHEN, CDR2 SYDVKM. The CDR3 loop spans 11 amino acids. CDR3 sequence reads: CALRRNTEAFF. The CDR3 coding sequence is TGTGCCTTGAGGCGGAACACTGAAGCTTTCTTT.

The gene calls are TRBV4-3 and TRBJ1-6, with D unresolved. The CDR3 is made up of 13 amino acids. Trimming took 4 bases from V and 8 from J, leaving 9 bases between them. CDR1 is LGHNA and CDR2 is YSLEER in the germline V gene. In DNA form, the CDR3 reads TGCGCCAGCAGCCGGGAGATTCATTCACCCCTCCACTTT. This translates into CASSREIHSPLHF.

The J gene is TRBJ2-7, the V gene TRBV18; D possibly corresponds to TRBD2 (5 bases). V lost 3 bases to trimming and J lost 4 bases, with 10 bases between them. Per the germline V gene, CDR1 is KGHSH and CDR2 is LQKENI. The CDR3 has 13 residues. As DNA, the CDR3 is TGTGCCAGCTCACCGGTCGGGAATTACGAGCAGTACTTC. The encoded protein is CASSPVGNYEQYF.